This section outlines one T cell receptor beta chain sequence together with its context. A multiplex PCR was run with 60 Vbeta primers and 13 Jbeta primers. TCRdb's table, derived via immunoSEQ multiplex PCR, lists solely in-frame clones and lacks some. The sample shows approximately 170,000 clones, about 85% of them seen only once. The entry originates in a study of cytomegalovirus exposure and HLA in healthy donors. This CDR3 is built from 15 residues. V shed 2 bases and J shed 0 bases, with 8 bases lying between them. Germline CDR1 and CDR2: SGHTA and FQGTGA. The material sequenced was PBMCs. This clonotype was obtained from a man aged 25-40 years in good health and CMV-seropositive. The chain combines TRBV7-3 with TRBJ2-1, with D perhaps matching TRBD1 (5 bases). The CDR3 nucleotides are TGTGCCAGCAGCTTAGGGGCGGTCTCCTACAATGAGCAGTTCTTC. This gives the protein CASSLGAVSYNEQFF.